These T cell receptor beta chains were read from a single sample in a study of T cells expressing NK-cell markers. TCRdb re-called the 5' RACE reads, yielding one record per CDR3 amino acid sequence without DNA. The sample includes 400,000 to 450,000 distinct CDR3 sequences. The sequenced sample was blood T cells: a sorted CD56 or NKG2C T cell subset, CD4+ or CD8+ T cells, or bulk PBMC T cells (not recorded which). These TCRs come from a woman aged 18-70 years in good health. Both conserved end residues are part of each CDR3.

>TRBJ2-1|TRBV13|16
CASSNSGGLAYNEQFF
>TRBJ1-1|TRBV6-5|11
CASSSQTEAFF
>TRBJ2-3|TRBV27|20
CASSSLDRGLLAGEGNTQYF
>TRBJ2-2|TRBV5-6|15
CASSLVRDVTGELFF
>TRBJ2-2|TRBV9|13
CASSITGIGELFF
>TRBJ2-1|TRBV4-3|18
CASSQADGGRRLYNEQFF
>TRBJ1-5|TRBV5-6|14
CASSLSGYNQPQHF
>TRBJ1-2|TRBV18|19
CASSPSRAPIGQERHGYTF
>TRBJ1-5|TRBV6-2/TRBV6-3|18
CASSPNPVGQGIRRPQHF
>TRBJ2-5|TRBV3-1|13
CASSQENVGTQYF
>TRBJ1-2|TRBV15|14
CATSRDRGGYGYTF
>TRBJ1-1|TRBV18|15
CASSPQANGDTEAFF
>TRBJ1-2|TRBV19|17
CASSITLTTGTGNGYTF
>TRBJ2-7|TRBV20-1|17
CSARDPGLAGGPREQYF
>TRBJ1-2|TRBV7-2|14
CASSSPWGGGGYTF
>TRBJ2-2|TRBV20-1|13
CSAARGGTGELFF
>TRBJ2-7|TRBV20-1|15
CSATPLLAGGYEQYF
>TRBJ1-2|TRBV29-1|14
CSVEGTGRVVGYTF
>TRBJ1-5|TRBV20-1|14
CSARQTYSNQPQHF
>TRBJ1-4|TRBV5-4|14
CASSRGGDNEKLFF
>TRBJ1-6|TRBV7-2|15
CASSFQQGYNSPLHF
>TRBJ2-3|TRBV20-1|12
CSAPGVTDTQYF
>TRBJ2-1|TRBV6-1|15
CASTPLAMSYNEQFF
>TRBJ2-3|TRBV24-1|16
CATSDPGLAGTDTQYF
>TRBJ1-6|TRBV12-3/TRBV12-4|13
CASSLGGNSPLHF
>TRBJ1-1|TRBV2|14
CASSELQTLTKAFF
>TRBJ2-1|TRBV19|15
CASTPSGRGLDEQFF
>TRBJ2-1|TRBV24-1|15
CATSDPGYLEGEQFF
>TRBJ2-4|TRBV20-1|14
CSAPTGKAKNIQYF
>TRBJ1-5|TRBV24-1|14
CATSESGSNQPQHF
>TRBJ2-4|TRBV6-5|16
CASSFLKRERVNIQYF
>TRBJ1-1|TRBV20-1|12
CSARGGVTEAFF
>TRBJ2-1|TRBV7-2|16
CASSLGFSGAYNEQFF
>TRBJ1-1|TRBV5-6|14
CASTPTGLGTEAFF
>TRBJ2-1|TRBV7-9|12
CASLDVFGEQFF
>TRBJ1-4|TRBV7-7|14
CASSPGTGNEKLFF
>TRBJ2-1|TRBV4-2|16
CASSQDGGGAYNEQFF
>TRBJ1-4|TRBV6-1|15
CASSSSGLLYEKLFF
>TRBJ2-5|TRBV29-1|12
CSVAPGEETQYF
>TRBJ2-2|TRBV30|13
CAWSVSGSGELFF
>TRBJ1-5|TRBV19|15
CASSRKQGGDQPQHF
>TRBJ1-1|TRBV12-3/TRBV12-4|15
CASSAQGVLNTEAFF
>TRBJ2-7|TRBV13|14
CASSVGERAYEQYF
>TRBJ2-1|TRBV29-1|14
CSVGTPGHDNEQFF
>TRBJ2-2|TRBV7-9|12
CASSLSSGELFF
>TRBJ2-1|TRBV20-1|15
CSARDGGSSYNEQFF
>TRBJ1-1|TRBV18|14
CASSLDTLNTEAFF